This TCR beta chain was obtained from a study of blood T cell repertoires in COVID-19. Turning to the study itself: Collection of acute and convalescent COVID-19 samples took place in the United States, Italy and Spain.

This clone has at least ten counts. The CDR3 has 17 amino acids. The V segment lost 0 bases and the J segment 6 bases; nucleotides outside the gene matches: 8. The germline V gene encodes CDR1 SGHRS and CDR2 YFSETQ. Assay used: immunoSEQ multiplex PCR; TCRdb lists only in-frame clones, some missing. The data contain some 170,000 clones, 80% of them singletons. Adults between roughly 18 and 89 years of age took part from about two dozen US areas. Each participant's cohort was designated according to participant-reported clinical history. The sequenced material came from PBMCs or T cells enriched from blood (not recorded which). The sequence was collected from a man aged 35-49 years who had recovered from COVID-19. The chain is built from TRBV5-1 and TRBJ2-1; TRBD2 matches at 11 bases. CDR3 loop: CASSLVSGTSGFNEQFF. CDR3 nucleotides: TGCGCCAGCAGCTTGGTGTCCGGGACTAGCGGATTCAATGAGCAGTTCTTC.